The entry that follows covers one T cell receptor beta chain sequence. The sample is drawn from a study of blood T cell repertoires in COVID-19. Sequencing was performed with immunoSEQ multiplex PCR; in TCRdb, only in-frame clones are kept and a portion is missing. This sample carries roughly 160,000 clones, roughly 84% of them seen once, and the ten largest clones take less than 3.5%. Germline V lookup: CDR1 SGHDT, CDR2 YYEEEE. V was trimmed by 3 bases and J by 3 bases, leaving 6 bases between them. The CDR3 spans 13 residues. The receptor was isolated from a woman aged 60 to 75 with acute or convalescent COVID-19. Sequenced input: peripheral blood. The rearrangement uses TRBV5-6 and TRBJ2-2; D not resolved. The CDR3 DNA follows: TGTGCCAGCAGCTCGGAGTACACCGGGGAGCTGTTTTTT. Translating it yields CASSSEYTGELFF.